This T cell receptor beta chain is drawn from a study of cytomegalovirus exposure and HLA in healthy donors. Findings and caveats of the study: In vitro confirmation showed three CMV-associated chains to be CMV antigen specific. Associated with cytomegalovirus, according to the listing, were 150 to 200 TCR beta chains.

Using immunoSEQ multiplex PCR, the repertoire was profiled, and TCRdb retains in-frame clones only, with some absent. Found here are tens of thousands of clones, roughly nine tenths of them singletons; the top ten hold about 3.2%. With respect to this clone: Its antigen is unknown.

The CDR3 is made up of 15 amino acids. Per germline, CDR1 MDHEN and CDR2 SYDVKM. Between the trimmed V and J ends, which lost 2 bases and 1 base, there was a span of 11 bases. The chain is built from TRBV28 and TRBJ1-1; the D gene is possibly TRBD1 (5 bases). This receptor was identified in a young man in good health and CMV-seronegative. The material sequenced was PBMCs. The CDR3 DNA is TGTGCCAGCAGTTTAGGAGGGACGGGGAACACTGAAGCTTTCTTT. Translated: CASSLGGTGNTEAFF.